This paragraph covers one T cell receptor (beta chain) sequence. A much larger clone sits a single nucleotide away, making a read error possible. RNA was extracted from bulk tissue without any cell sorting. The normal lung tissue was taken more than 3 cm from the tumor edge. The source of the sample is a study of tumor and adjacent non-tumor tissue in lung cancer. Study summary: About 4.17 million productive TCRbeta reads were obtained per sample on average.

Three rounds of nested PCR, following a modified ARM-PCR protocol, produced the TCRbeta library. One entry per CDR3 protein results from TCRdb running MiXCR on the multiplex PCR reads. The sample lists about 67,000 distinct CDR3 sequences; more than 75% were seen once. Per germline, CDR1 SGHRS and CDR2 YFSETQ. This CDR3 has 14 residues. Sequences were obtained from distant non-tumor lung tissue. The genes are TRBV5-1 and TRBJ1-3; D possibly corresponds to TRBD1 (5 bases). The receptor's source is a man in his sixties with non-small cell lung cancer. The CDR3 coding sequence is TGCGCCAGCACCCCCGGGGACTCTGGAAACATCATATATTTT. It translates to CASTPGDSGNIIYF.